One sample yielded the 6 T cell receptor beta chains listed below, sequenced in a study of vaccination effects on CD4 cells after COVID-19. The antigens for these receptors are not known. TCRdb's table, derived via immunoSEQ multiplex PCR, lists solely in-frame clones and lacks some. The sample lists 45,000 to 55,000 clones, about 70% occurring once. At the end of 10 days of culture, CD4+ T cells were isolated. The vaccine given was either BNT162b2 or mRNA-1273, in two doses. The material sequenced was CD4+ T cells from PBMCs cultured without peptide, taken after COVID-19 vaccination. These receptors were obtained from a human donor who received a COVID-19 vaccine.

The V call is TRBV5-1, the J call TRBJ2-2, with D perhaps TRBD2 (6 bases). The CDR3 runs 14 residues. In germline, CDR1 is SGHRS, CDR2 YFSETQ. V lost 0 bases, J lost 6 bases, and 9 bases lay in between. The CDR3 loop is CASSLDGGSGELFF. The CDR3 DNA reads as TGCGCCAGCAGCTTGGACGGGGGATCCGGGGAGCTGTTTTTT.

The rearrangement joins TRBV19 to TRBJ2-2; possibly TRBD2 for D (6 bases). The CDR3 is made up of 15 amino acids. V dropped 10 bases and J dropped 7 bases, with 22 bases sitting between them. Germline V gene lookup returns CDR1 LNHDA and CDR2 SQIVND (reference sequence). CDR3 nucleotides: TGTGCCACCGGAGGAGGCGGGATATACGGCGGGGAGCTGTTTTTT. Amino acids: CATGGGGIYGGELFF.

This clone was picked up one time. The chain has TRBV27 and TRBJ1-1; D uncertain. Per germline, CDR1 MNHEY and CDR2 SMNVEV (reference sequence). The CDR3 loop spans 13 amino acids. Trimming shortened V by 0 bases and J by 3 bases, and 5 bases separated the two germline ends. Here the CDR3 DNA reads TGTGCCAGCAGTTTATCCACGTACACTGAAGCTTTCTTT. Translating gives CASSLSTYTEAFF.

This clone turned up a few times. The CDR3 loop is CASSFLADLSYEQYF. CDR3 sequence (DNA): TGTGCCAGCAGTTTCCTAGCGGACCTCTCCTACGAGCAGTACTTC. V usage is TRBV27 and J usage is TRBJ2-7; TRBD2 matches at 7 bases. With 3 bases clipped from V and 0 bases from J, the junction kept 5 bases outside the gene matches. The germline V gene encodes CDR1 MNHEY and CDR2 SMNVEV (reference sequence). The CDR3 contains 15 residues.

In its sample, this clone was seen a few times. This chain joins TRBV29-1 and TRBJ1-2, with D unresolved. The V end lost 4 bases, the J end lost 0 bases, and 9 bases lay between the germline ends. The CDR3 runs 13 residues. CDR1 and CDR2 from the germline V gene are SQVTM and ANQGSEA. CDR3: CSVGEETNYGYTF. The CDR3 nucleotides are TGCAGCGTTGGCGAAGAAACTAACTATGGCTACACCTTC. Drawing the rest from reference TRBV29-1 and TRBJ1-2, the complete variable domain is SAVISQKPSRDICQRGTSLTIQCQVDSQVTMMFWYRQQPGQSLTLIATANQGSEATYESGFVIDKFPISRPNLTFSTLTVSNMSPEDSSIYLCSVGEETNYGYTFGSGTRLTVV.

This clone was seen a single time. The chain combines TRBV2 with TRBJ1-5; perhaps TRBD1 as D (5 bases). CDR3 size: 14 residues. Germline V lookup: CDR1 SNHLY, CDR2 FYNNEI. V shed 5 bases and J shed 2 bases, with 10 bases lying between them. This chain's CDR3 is CASSTGSGNQPQHF. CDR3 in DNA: TGTGCCAGCAGTACAGGTTCAGGCAATCAGCCCCAGCATTTT. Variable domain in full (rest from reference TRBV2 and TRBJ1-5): EPEVTQTPSHQVTQMGQEVILRCVPISNHLYFYWYRQILGQKVEFLVSFYNNEISEKSEIFDDQFSVERPDGSNFTLKIRSTKLEDSAMYFCASSTGSGNQPQHFGDGTRLSIL.